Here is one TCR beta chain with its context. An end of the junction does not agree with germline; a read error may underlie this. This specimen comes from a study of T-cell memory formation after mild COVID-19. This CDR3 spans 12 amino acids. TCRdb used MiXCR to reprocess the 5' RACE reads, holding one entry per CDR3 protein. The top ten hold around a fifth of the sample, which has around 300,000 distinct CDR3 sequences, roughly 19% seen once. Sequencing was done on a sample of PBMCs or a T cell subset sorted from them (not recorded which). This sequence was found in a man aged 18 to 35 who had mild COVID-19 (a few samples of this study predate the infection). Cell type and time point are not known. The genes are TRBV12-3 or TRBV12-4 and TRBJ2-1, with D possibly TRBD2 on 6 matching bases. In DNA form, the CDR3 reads TGTGCCAGCAGTCTAGCGTTGGGTGAGCAGTTCTTC. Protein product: CASSLALGEQFF.